The 6 T cell receptor beta chains listed next were all sequenced from one sample in a study of cytomegalovirus exposure and HLA in healthy donors. The PCR was carried out with 60 Vbeta primers and 13 Jbeta primers. Profiling relied on immunoSEQ multiplex PCR, and the TCRdb table lists in-frame clones only, not all of them. The sample has approximately 150,000 clones; about 80% are singletons. Sequences were obtained from PBMCs. The source of these receptors is a middle-aged man in good health and CMV-seronegative.

The rearrangement links TRBV19 to TRBJ2-3, with D tentatively TRBD2 (6 bases). V lost 3 bases and J 7 bases, leaving 8 bases between the germline ends. This CDR3 contains 12 residues. The V gene's germline CDR1 is LNHDA and CDR2 SQIVND (reference sequence). CDR3 nucleotide sequence: TGTGCCAGTAGTATCGGGGGTCATACGCAGTATTTT. Residues: CASSIGGHTQYF.

The chain links TRBV7-8 to TRBJ2-3, with D possibly being TRBD1 (6 bases). The CDR3 has 14 residues. V shed 5 bases and J shed 4 bases, with 13 bases lying between them. Per germline, CDR1 SGHVS and CDR2 FQNEAQ. The CDR3 sequence: CASSRQGWADTQYF. The DNA of the CDR3 is TGTGCCAGCAGCCGTCAGGGGTGGGCAGATACGCAGTATTTT.

This rearrangement joins TRBV27 to TRBJ1-5; D gene unclear. V was cut by 8 bases and J by 3 bases, with 8 bases left in between. The CDR3 extends over 12 amino acids. CDR1 is MNHEY and CDR2 is SMNVEV in the germline V gene (reference sequence). CDR3 in amino acids: CASGQNNQPQHF. Written as DNA, the CDR3 is TGTGCCAGCGGGCAGAACAATCAGCCCCAGCATTTT.

The rearrangement links TRBV15 to TRBJ2-1; 11 bases fit TRBD2. V dropped 1 base and J dropped 1; count of bases not matched to a gene: 12. Germline V gene lookup returns CDR1 LNHNV and CDR2 YYDKDF (reference sequence). This CDR3 is built from 20 residues. As DNA, the CDR3 is TGTGCCACCAGCAGAGGGGGTAGCGGGAGGGAGGGTTCTTCCTACAATGAGCAGTTCTTC. Residues: CATSRGGSGREGSSYNEQFF.

This chain joins TRBV6-6 and TRBJ1-6; 10 bases match TRBD1. Germline V gives CDR1 MNHNY, CDR2 SVGAGI (reference sequence). This CDR3 comprises 16 residues. J lost 7 bases, V lost 2 bases, and 5 bases had no gene match. This CDR3 is CASSYTGTGANSPLHF. CDR3 nucleotide sequence: TGTGCCAGCAGTTACACAGGGACAGGGGCGAATTCACCCCTCCACTTT.

The rearrangement joins TRBV30 to TRBJ2-7; possibly TRBD2 for D (6 bases). Trimming removed 2 bases from V and 2 bases from J, with 28 bases in between. This CDR3 has 19 amino acids. Germline V CDR1 and CDR2: GTSNPN, SVGIG (reference sequence). The CDR3 loop is CAWSPSRDSDGGVPYEQYF. The CDR3 nucleotides read TGTGCCTGGAGTCCTTCCCGAGACAGTGACGGGGGAGTGCCCTACGAGCAGTACTTC.